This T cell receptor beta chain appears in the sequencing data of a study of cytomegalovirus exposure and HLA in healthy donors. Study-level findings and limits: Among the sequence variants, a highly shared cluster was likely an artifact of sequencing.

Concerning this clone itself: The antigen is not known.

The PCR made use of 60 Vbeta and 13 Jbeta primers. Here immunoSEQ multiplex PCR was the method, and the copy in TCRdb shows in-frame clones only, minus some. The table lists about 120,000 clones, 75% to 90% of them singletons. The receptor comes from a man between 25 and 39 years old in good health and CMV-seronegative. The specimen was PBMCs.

The CDR3 region is CASSGPFYYGYTF. The CDR3 coding sequence is TGTGCCAGCAGTGGGCCCTTTTACTATGGCTACACCTTC. The chain links TRBV28 to TRBJ1-2; D gene unclear. This CDR3 has 13 residues. The V gene's germline CDR1 is MDHEN and CDR2 SYDVKM. The V gene lost 5 bases and the J gene lost 3 bases, with 10 bases spanning the gap.